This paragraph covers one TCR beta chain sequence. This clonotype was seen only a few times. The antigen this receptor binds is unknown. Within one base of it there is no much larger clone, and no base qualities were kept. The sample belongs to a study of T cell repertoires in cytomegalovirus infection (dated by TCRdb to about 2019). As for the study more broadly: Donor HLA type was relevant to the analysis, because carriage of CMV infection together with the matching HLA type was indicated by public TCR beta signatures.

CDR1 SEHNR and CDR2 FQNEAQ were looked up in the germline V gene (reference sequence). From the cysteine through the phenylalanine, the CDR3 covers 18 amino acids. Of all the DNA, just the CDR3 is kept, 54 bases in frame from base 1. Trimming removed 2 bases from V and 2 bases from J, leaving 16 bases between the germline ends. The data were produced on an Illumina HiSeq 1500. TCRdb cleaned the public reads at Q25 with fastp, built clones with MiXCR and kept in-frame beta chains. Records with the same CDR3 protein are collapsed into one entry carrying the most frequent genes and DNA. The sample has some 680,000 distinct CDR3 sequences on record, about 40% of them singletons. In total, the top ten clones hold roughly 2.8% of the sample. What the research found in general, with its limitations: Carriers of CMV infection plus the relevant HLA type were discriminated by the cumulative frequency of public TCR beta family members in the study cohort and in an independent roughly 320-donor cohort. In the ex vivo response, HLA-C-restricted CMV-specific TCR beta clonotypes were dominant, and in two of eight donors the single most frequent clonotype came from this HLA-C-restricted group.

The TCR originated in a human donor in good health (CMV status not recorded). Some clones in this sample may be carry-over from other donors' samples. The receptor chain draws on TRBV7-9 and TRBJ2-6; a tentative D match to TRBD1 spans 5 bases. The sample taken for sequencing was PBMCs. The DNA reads TGTGCCAGCAGCTTATTCGCCGCAGGGCCTCCTGGGGCCAACGTCCTGACTTTC. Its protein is CASSLFAAGPPGANVLTF. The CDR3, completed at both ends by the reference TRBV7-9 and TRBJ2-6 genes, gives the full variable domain DTGVSQNPRHKITKRGQNVTFRCDPISEHNRLYWYRQTLGQGPEFLTYFQNEAQLEKSRLLSDRFSAERPKGSFSTLEIQRTEQGDSAMYLCASSLFAAGPPGANVLTFGAGSRLTVL.